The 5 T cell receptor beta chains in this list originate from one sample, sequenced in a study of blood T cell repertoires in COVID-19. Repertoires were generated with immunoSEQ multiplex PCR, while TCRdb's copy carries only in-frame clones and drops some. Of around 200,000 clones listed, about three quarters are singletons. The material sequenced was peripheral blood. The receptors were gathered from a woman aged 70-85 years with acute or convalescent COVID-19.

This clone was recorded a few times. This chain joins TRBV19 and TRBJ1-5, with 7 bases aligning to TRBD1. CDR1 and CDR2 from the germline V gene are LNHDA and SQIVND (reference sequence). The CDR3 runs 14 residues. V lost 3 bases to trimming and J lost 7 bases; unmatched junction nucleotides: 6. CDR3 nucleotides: TGTGCCAGTAGTATCAAGACAGGGTGGCAGCCCCAGCATTTT. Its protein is CASSIKTGWQPQHF.

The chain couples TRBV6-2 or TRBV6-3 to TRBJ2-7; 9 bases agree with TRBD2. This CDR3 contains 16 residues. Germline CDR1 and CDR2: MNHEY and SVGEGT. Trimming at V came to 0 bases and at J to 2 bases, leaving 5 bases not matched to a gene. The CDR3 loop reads CASSYSSGSLTYEQYF. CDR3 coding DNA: TGTGCCAGCAGTTACTCTAGCGGGAGTTTAACCTACGAGCAGTACTTC.

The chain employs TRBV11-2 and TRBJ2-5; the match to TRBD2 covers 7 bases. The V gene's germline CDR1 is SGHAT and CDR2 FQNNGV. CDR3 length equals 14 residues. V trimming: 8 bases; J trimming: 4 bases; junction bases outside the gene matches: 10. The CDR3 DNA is TGTGCCAGCCAGGGAAGCGGGAAGGTAGAGACCCAGTACTTC. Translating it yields CASQGSGKVETQYF.

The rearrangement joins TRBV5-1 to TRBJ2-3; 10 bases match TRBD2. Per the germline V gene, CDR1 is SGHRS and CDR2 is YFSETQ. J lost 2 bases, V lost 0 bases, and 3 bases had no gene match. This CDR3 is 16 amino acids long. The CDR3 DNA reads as TGCGCCAGCAGCTTGGTTAGCGGGAGGTTCACAGATACGCAGTATTTT. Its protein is CASSLVSGRFTDTQYF.

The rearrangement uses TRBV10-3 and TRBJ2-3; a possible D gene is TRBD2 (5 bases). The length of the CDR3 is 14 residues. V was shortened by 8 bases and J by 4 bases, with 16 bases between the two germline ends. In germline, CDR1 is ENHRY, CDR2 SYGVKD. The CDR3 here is CAIERFVLPDTQYF. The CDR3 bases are TGTGCCATCGAGCGGTTTGTTTTGCCAGATACGCAGTATTTT.